The rows below give T cell receptor beta chains drawn from one sample of a study of blood T cells in healthy people across ages. TCRdb fed the 5' RACE reads into MiXCR, producing one record per CDR3 protein. The data hold 850,000 to 1,300,000 distinct CDR3 sequences, with 40% to 50% observed a single time. The specimen sequenced was blood. These receptors all come from a woman aged 60-75 years in good health. CDR3s include the opening cysteine and the closing phenylalanine or tryptophan. The D gene is left open where the match is weak. Clone size is not always given. Where it is, it says once, few, many or a class for expanded clones.

J	size	D	V	CDR3	DNA
TRBJ2-6	.	.	TRBV12-3/TRBV12-4	CASSSGQSGGANVLTF	TGTGCCAGCAGCAGTGGACAGTCGGGTGGGGCCAACGTCCTGACTTTC
TRBJ2-5	few	TRBD2	TRBV5-5	CASSKPGLASRRYF	TGTGCCAGCAGCAAACCGGGACTAGCGTCCCGTAGGTACTTC
TRBJ2-7	.	TRBD2	TRBV20-1	CSATRLAGDFDEQYF	TGCAGTGCTACCCGACTAGCGGGGGATTTTGACGAGCAGTACTTC
TRBJ2-5	.	TRBD2	TRBV9	CASSADSGLAGMETQYF	TGTGCCAGCAGCGCAGATTCAGGACTAGCGGGAATGGAGACCCAGTACTTC
TRBJ2-7	few	.	TRBV20-1	CSAREANREQYF	TGCAGTGCTAGAGAGGCAAATAGAGAGCAGTACTTC
TRBJ2-3	.	TRBD2	TRBV7-9	CASSNSGGGPDTQYF	TGTGCCAGCAGCAATAGCGGGGGAGGCCCAGATACGCAGTATTTT
TRBJ2-7	.	TRBD2	TRBV12-3/TRBV12-4	CASSLTSGRREQYF	TGTGCCAGCAGTCTGACTAGCGGGAGACGGGAGCAGTACTTC
TRBJ2-1	.	.	TRBV15	CATSDLDDRNEQFF	TGTGCCACCAGCGATCTAGATGATCGCAATGAGCAGTTCTTC
TRBJ2-7	once	.	TRBV28	CASRPPGAYCEQYF	TGTGCCAGCAGACCGCCCGGGGCCTACTGCGAGCAGTACTTC
TRBJ2-7	few	.	TRBV29-1	CSVGWGYNEQYF	TGCAGCGTTGGGTGGGGATACAATGAGCAGTACTTC
TRBJ2-5	few	TRBD2	TRBV12-3/TRBV12-4	CASSSTRGLGLQTQYF	TGTGCCAGCAGTTCAACCCGGGGACTAGGGCTCCAGACCCAGTACTTC
TRBJ2-1	once	TRBD2	TRBV9	CASSGPRDYTSNEQFF	TGTGCCAGCAGCGGGCCCCGGGACTACACCTCCAATGAGCAGTTCTTC
TRBJ2-5	few	TRBD2	TRBV30	CAWSTSGKETQYF	TGTGCCTGGTCGACTAGCGGGAAAGAGACCCAGTACTTC
TRBJ2-7	.	TRBD1	TRBV29-1	CSVGRSGQGGNEQYF	TGCAGCGTTGGGAGGTCAGGACAGGGCGGAAATGAGCAGTACTTC
TRBJ2-5	few	.	TRBV7-9	CASSSTQKQETQYF	TGTGCCAGCAGCTCAACACAAAAACAAGAGACCCAGTACTTC
TRBJ2-1	.	.	TRBV2	CASSDTGDEQFF	TGTGCCAGCAGTGATACGGGCGACGAGCAGTTCTTC
TRBJ2-1	few	.	TRBV6-1	CASSEWASANEQFF	TGTGCCAGCAGTGAATGGGCTAGCGCCAATGAGCAGTTCTTC
TRBJ1-2	.	.	TRBV24-1	CATSGPGLPYGYTF	TGTGCCACCAGTGGCCCCGGGCTTCCCTATGGCTACACCTTC
TRBJ2-3	few	TRBD2	TRBV20-1	CSARRLAGEGTQYF	TGCAGTGCTAGAAGACTAGCGGGAGAGGGTACGCAGTATTTT
TRBJ2-7	.	TRBD2	TRBV12-3/TRBV12-4	CASSINWEGRVYF	TGTGCCAGCAGCATTAATTGGGAAGGGAGGGTGTACTTC
TRBJ2-7	.	TRBD1	TRBV7-8	CASSARDRRYEQYF	TGTGCCAGCAGCGCCCGGGACAGGCGATACGAGCAGTACTTC
TRBJ2-3	.	TRBD2	TRBV11-1	CASKLADYTDTQYF	TGTGCCAGCAAACTAGCGGACTACACAGATACGCAGTATTTT
TRBJ2-7	.	.	TRBV4-1	CASSQDRLTEPYEQYF	TGCGCCAGCAGCCAAGATAGGCTAACGGAACCCTACGAGCAGTACTTC
TRBJ2-4	once	.	TRBV10-3	CATSEKVGGIQYF	TGTGCCACCAGTGAGAAGGTGGGGGGCATTCAGTACTTC
TRBJ2-1	.	TRBD2	TRBV28	CASSRLAGGWDEQFF	TGTGCCAGCAGCCGACTAGCGGGAGGGTGGGATGAGCAGTTCTTC
TRBJ2-4	.	TRBD2	TRBV9	CASSVEASGRVKNIQYF	TGTGCCAGCAGCGTAGAGGCTAGCGGGAGGGTCAAAAACATTCAGTACTTC
TRBJ2-1	.	TRBD2	TRBV6-6	CASSSSPGTSGYNEQFF	TGTGCCAGCAGTTCCTCCCCAGGGACTAGCGGTTACAATGAGCAGTTCTTC
TRBJ2-7	few	TRBD2	TRBV20-1	CSARDNGEAGTNEQYF	TGCAGTGCTAGAGATAACGGAGAAGCGGGGACTAACGAGCAGTACTTC
TRBJ2-7	.	.	TRBV9	CASSVGGTGLTYEQYF	TGTGCCAGCAGCGTAGGAGGGACGGGACTTACCTACGAGCAGTACTTC
TRBJ2-7	.	.	TRBV5-1	CASSSSKVGRYEQYF	TGCGCCAGCAGCTCCTCGAAGGTCGGGAGATACGAGCAGTACTTC
TRBJ2-5	few	TRBD2	TRBV15	CATSKEGLAGGVSGETQYF	TGTGCCACCAGCAAGGAAGGGCTAGCGGGAGGCGTTTCCGGAGAGACCCAGTACTTC
TRBJ2-1	.	TRBD2	TRBV12-3/TRBV12-4	CASSSTSGLYNEQFF	TGTGCCAGCAGCTCGACTAGCGGCCTCTACAATGAGCAGTTCTTC
TRBJ2-2	.	.	TRBV7-9	CTTAKGSGELFF	TGTACCACCGCGAAAGGTTCCGGGGAGCTGTTTTTT
TRBJ1-1	few	.	TRBV28	CASRPHLTGGTEAFF	TGTGCCAGCAGACCTCACCTCACCGGGGGCACTGAAGCTTTCTTT
TRBJ1-2	few	.	TRBV6-5	CASSRRGRPNYGYTF	TGTGCCAGCAGTCGCCGGGGCCGACCCAACTATGGCTACACCTTC
TRBJ2-7	.	.	TRBV5-5	CASSLQARSYEQYF	TGTGCCAGCAGCTTACAAGCGAGGTCCTACGAGCAGTACTTC
TRBJ2-7	once	.	TRBV21-1	CASSKGVEQYF	TGTGCCAGCAGCAAAGGGGTCGAGCAGTACTTC
TRBJ2-1	many	.	TRBV29-1	CSVEDRGNEQFF	TGCAGCGTTGAAGACAGGGGCAATGAGCAGTTCTTC
TRBJ2-7	.	.	TRBV7-3	CASSFPRAARSSYEQYF	TGTGCCAGCAGCTTCCCTCGGGCAGCCCGGAGCTCCTACGAGCAGTACTTC
TRBJ2-1	few	.	TRBV20-1	CSVMLGGSPEQFF	TGCAGTGTTATGCTAGGCGGTAGCCCAGAGCAGTTCTTC
TRBJ2-7	.	.	TRBV20-1	CSAHNDGPYEQYF	TGCAGTGCCCATAACGACGGACCCTACGAGCAGTACTTC
TRBJ2-7	.	.	TRBV7-2	CASSLGRQRGYEQYF	TGTGCCAGCAGCTTAGGCAGACAAAGGGGCTACGAGCAGTACTTC
TRBJ2-4	.	.	TRBV5-1	CASSLDGRGKQYF	TGCGCCAGCAGCTTGGACGGCCGGGGAAAGCAGTACTTC
TRBJ1-1	few	.	TRBV28	CASSLDWAAFF	TGTGCCAGCAGTCTGGACTGGGCAGCTTTCTTT
TRBJ2-7	.	.	TRBV5-1	CASSLGLRDEIQYF	TGCGCCAGCAGCTTGGGACTAAGGGACGAGATTCAGTACTTC
TRBJ2-3	.	.	TRBV30	CAWGLFEGTQYF	TGTGCCTGGGGTTTGTTCGAGGGTACGCAGTATTTT
TRBJ1-2	.	TRBD1	TRBV7-2	CASSLRAAWGQGRAGYTF	TGTGCCAGCAGCTTACGAGCCGCTTGGGGACAGGGGCGGGCTGGCTACACCTTC
TRBJ2-1	.	.	TRBV20-1	CSALGARRVNEQFF	TGCAGTGCCCTTGGAGCGCGGAGAGTAAATGAGCAGTTCTTC
TRBJ1-4	.	.	TRBV24-1	CATSGPGGQDSANEKLFF	TGTGCCACCAGTGGGCCGGGGGGGCAGGACAGTGCTAATGAAAAACTGTTTTTT
TRBJ1-3	.	TRBD1	TRBV30	CAWSAPGQGSMDTIYF	TGTGCCTGGAGTGCTCCCGGACAGGGGAGTATGGACACCATATATTTT
TRBJ2-1	few	.	TRBV4-1	CASSGHPVGYNEQFF	TGCGCCAGCAGCGGACACCCGGTAGGGTACAATGAGCAGTTCTTC
TRBJ2-5	many	.	TRBV5-5	CASSRRDETQYF	TGTGCCAGCAGCCGCAGGGATGAGACCCAGTACTTC
TRBJ2-4	.	.	TRBV12-3/TRBV12-4	CASLAPHGENIQYF	TGTGCCAGTTTGGCCCCCCACGGGGAAAACATTCAGTACTTC
TRBJ1-2	.	.	TRBV9	CASSVGGAFDYGYTF	TGTGCCAGCAGCGTTGGCGGGGCTTTTGACTATGGCTACACCTTC